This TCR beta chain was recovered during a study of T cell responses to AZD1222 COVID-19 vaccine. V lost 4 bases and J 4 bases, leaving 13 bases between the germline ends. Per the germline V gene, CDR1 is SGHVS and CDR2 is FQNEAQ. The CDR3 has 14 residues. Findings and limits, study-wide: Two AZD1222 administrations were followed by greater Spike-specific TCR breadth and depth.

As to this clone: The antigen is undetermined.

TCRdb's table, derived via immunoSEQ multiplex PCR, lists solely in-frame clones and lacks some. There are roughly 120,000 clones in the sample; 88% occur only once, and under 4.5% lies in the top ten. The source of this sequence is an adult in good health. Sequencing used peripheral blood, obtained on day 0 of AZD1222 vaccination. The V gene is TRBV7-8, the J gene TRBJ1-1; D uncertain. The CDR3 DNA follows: TGTGCCAGCAGCTATTCTCCCTTCGGCACTGAAGCTTTCTTT. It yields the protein CASSYSPFGTEAFF.